The entry below describes one TCR beta chain. The antigen remains unidentified. Enrolled prospectively were adult allogeneic hematopoietic cell transplant recipients whose graft-versus-host disease was steroid-refractory. The data were obtained in a study of tissue T cells after allogeneic stem cell transplantation. Study at large: Four unmodified and three CD34-selected T-cell-depleted grafts went to graft-versus-host disease patients. Pathologist H&E review favored samples with visible lymphocytes for sequencing among multiple samples. Study outcomes and limitations: Motif-based clustering found tissue-specific repertoire signatures shared across patients, though few clones were shared. This small cohort was clinically heterogeneous, and sampling depth was a limitation.

Measured with immunoSEQ multiplex PCR; TCRdb has only the in-frame clones, and not every one. The sample holds several thousand clones; approximately 74% are singletons and the top ten take more than 4%. The TCR sequence derives from a male patient over 55 with steroid-refractory graft-versus-host disease after an allogeneic stem cell transplant. The graft donor may be the source of some T cells. The specimen was left colon tissue, collected at autopsy.

Here the CDR3 DNA reads TGTGCCAGCAGTGACGGGGAGCGGAACATTCAGTACTTC. It encodes CASSDGERNIQYF. The rearrangement joins TRBV6-4 to TRBJ2-4; tentatively, D is TRBD2 (5 bases). The V end lost 2 bases, the J end lost 7 bases, and 9 bases lay between the germline ends. The CDR3 has 13 amino acids. Looked up from germline, CDR1 is MRHNA and CDR2 is SNTAGT.